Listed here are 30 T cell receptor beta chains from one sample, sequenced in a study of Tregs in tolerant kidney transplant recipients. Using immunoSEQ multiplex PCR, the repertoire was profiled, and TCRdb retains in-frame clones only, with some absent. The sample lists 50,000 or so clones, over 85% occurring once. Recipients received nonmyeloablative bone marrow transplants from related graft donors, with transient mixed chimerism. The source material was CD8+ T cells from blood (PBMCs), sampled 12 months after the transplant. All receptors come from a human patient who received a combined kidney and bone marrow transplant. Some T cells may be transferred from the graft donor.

The CDR3, as DNA: TGCGCCAGCAGACGGGGGGGAACCTACGAGCAGTACTTC. As protein: CASRRGGTYEQYF. The chain links TRBV4-3 to TRBJ2-7, with 8 bases matching TRBD2. This CDR3 is 13 amino acids long. CDR1 and CDR2 from the germline V gene are LGHNA and YSLEER. The trim removed 6 bases at V and 2 bases at J, leaving 3 bases unmatched.

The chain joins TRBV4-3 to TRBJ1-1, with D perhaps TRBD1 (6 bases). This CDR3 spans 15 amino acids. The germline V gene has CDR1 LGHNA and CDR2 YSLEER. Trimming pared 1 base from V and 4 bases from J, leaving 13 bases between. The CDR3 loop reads CASSQVVAGATEAFF. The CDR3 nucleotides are TGCGCCAGCAGCCAAGTCGTAGCAGGGGCCACTGAAGCTTTCTTT.

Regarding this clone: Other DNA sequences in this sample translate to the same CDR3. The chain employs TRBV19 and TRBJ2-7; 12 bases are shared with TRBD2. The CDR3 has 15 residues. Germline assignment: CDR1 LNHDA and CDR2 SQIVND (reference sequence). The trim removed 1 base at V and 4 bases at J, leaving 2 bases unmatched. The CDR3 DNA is TGTGCCAGTAGTATAGGGACTAGCGGGACATACGAGCAGTACTTC. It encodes CASSIGTSGTYEQYF.

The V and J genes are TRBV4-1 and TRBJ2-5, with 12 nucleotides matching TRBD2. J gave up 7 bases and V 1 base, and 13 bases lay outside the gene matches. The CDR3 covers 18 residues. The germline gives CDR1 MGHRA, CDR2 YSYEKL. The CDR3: CASSQGLAGGPGETTQYF. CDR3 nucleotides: TGCGCCAGCAGCCAAGGTCTAGCGGGGGGGCCTGGTGAAACGACCCAGTACTTC.

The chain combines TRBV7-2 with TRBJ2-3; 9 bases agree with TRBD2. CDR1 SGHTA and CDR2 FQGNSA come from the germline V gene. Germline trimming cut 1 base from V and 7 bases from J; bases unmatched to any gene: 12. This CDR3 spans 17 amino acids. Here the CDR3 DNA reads TGTGCCAGCAGCTTAGTGGGCGGGGGGGCCATTATGTATACGCAGTATTTT. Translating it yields CASSLVGGGAIMYTQYF.

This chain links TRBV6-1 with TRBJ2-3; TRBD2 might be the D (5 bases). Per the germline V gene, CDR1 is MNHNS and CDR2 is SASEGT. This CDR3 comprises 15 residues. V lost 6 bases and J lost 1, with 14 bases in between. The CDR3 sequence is CASSHPGRGTDTQYF. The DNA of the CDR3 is TGTGCCAGCAGCCACCCGGGAAGGGGCACAGATACGCAGTATTTT.

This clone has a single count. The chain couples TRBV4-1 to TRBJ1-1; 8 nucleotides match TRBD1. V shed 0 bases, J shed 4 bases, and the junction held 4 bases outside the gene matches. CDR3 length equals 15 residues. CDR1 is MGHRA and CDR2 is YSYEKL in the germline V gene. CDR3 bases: TGCGCCAGCAGCCAAGACAGGGGGCAGGGCACTGAAGCTTTCTTT. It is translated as CASSQDRGQGTEAFF.

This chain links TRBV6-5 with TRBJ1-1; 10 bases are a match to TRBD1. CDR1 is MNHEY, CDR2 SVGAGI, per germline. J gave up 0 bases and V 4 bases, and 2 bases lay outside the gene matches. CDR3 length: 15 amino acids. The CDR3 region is CASSWDRGMNTEAFF. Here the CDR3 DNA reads TGTGCCAGCAGTTGGGACAGGGGAATGAACACTGAAGCTTTCTTT.

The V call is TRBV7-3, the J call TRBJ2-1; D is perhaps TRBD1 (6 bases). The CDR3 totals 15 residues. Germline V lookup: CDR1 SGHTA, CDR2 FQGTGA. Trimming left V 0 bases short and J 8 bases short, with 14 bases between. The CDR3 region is CASSLTQGTMDEQFF. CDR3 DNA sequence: TGTGCCAGCAGCTTAACTCAGGGGACCATGGATGAGCAGTTCTTC.

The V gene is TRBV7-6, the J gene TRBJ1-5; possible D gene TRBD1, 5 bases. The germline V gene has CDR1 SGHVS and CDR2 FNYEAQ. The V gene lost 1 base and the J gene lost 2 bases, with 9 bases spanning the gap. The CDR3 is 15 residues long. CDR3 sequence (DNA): TGTGCCAGCAGCTTAGAGGCGGGGGGCAATCAGCCCCAGCATTTT. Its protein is CASSLEAGGNQPQHF.

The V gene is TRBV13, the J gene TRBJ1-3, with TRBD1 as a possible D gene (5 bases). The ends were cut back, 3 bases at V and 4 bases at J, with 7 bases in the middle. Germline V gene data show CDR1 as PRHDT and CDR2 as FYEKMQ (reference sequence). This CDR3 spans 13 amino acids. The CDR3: CASSLYRGNTIYF. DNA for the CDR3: TGTGCCAGCAGCTTGTACAGGGGAAACACCATATATTTT.

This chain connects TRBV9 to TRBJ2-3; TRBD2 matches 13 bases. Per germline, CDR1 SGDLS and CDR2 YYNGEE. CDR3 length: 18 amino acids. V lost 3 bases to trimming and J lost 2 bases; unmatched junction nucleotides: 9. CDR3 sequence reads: CASSDPGLAGTYTDTQYF. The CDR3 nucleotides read TGTGCCAGCAGCGACCCGGGACTAGCGGGAACTTACACAGATACGCAGTATTTT.

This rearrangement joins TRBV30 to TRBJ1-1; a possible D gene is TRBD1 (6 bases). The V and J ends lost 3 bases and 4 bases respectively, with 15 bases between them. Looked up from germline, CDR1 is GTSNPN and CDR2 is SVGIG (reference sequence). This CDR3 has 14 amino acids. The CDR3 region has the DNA TGTGCCTGGAGGGACCTTTGGGGGCCCACTGAAGCTTTCTTT. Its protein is CAWRDLWGPTEAFF.

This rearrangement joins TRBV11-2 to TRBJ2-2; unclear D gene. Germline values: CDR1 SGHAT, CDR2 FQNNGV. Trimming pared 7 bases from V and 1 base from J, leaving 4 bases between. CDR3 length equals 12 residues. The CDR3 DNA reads TGTGCCAGCATCAAGAACACCGGGGAGCTGTTTTTT. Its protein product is CASIKNTGELFF. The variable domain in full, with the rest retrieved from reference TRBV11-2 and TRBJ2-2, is EAGVAQSPRYKIIEKRQSVAFWCNPISGHATLYWYQQILGQGPKLLIQFQNNGVVDDSQLPKDRFSAERLKGVDSTLKIQPAKLEDSAVYLCASIKNTGELFFGEGSRLTVL.

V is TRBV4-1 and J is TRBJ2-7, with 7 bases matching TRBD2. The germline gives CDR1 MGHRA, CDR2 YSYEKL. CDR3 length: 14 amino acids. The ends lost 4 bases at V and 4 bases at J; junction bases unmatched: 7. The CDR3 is CASSPPGLQYEQYF. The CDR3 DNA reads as TGCGCCAGCAGCCCTCCGGGACTACAGTACGAGCAGTACTTC.

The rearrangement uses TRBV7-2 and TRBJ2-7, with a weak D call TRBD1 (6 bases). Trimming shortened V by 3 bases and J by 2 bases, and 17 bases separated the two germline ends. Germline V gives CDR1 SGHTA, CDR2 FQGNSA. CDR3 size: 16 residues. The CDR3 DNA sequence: TGTGCCAGCAGCTTCTCACAGGGAACCGTTACCTACGAGCAGTACTTC. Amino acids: CASSFSQGTVTYEQYF.

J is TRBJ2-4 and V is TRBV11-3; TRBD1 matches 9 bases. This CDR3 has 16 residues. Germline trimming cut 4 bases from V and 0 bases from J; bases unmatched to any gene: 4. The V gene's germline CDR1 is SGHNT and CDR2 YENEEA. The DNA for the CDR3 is TGTGCCAGCAGCTCTAGGGACAGGGAAGCCAAAAACATTCAGTACTTC. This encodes CASSSRDREAKNIQYF. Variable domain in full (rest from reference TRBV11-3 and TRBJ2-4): EAGVVQSPRYKIIEKKQPVAFWCNPISGHNTLYWYLQNLGQGPELLIRYENEEAVDDSQLPKDRFSAERLKGVDSTLKIQPAELGDSAVYLCASSSRDREAKNIQYFGAGTRLSVL.

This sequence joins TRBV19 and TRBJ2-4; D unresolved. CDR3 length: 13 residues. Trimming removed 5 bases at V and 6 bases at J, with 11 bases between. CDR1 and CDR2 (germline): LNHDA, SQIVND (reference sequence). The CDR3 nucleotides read TGTGCCAGTAGTTATGGGCCCAGAAACATTCAGTACTTC. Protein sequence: CASSYGPRNIQYF.

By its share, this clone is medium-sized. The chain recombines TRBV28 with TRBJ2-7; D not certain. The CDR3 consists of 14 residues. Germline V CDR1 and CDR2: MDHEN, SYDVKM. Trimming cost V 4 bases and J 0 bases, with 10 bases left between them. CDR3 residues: CASSSHIPSYEQYF. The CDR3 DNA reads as TGTGCCAGCAGTTCCCACATACCCTCCTACGAGCAGTACTTC.

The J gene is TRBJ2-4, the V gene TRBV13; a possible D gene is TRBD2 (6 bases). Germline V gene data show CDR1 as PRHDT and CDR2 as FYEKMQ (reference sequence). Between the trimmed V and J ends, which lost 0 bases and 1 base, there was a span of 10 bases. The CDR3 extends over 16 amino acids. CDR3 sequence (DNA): TGTGCCAGCAGCTTAGGGGGGACTGGGGCCAAAAACATTCAGTACTTC. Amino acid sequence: CASSLGGTGAKNIQYF.

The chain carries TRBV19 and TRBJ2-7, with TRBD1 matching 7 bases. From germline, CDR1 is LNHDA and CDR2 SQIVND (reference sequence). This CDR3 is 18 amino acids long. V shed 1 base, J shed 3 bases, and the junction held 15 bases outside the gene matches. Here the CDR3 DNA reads TGTGCCAGTAGTATAGGGCCCTTTGGCGACAGGGTATTCTACGAGCAGTACTTC. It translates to CASSIGPFGDRVFYEQYF.

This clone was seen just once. The CDR3 coding sequence is TGTGCCAGCAGTGCAGGGGGCACCGGGGAGCTGTTTTTT. Its translation is CASSAGGTGELFF. The chain combines TRBV2 with TRBJ2-2; TRBD1 matches 7 bases. Germline V gene lookup returns CDR1 SNHLY and CDR2 FYNNEI. This CDR3 is 13 amino acids long. V shed 4 bases and J 4 bases; nucleotides not matched to a gene: 0.

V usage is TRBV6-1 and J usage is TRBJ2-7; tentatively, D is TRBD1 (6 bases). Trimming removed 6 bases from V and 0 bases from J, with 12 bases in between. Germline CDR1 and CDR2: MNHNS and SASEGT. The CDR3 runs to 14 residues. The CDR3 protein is CASRGHPDSYEQYF. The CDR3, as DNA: TGTGCCAGCAGGGGACACCCAGACTCCTACGAGCAGTACTTC.

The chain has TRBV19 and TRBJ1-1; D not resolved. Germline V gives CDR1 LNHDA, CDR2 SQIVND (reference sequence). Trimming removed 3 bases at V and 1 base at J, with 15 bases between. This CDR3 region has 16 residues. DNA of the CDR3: TGTGCCAGTAGTATGGTACCTCGACTGGGGAACACTGAAGCTTTCTTT. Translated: CASSMVPRLGNTEAFF. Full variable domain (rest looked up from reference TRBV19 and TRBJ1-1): DGGITQSPKYLFRKEGQNVTLSCEQNLNHDAMYWYRQDPGQGLRLIYYSQIVNDFQKGDIAEGYSVSREKKESFPLTVTSAQKNPTAFYLCASSMVPRLGNTEAFFGQGTRLTVV.

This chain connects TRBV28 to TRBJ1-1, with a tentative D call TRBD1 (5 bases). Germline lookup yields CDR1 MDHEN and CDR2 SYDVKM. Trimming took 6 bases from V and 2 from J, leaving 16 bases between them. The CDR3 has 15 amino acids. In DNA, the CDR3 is TGTGCCAGCAGGAAGTTGACAGACCTAAACACTGAAGCTTTCTTT. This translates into CASRKLTDLNTEAFF.

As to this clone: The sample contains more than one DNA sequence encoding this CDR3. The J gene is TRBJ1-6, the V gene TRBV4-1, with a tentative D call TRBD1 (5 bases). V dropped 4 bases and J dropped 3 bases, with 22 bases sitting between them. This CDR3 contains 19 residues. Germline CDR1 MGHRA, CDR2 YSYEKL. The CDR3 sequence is CASSRSPWRADNYNSPLHF. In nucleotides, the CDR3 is TGCGCCAGCAGCCGCTCCCCCTGGAGGGCGGACAACTATAATTCACCCCTCCACTTT.

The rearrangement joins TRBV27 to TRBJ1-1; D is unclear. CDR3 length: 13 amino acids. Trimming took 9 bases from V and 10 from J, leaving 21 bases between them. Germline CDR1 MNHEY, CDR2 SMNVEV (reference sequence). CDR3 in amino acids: CASKDILVQTAFF. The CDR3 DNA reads TGTGCCAGTAAAGACATATTGGTTCAGACAGCTTTCTTT.

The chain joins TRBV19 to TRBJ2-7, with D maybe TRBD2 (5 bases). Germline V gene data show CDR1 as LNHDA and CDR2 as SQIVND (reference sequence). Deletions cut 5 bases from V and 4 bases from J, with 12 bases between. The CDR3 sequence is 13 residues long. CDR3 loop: CASSPGTIYEQYF. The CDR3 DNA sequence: TGTGCCAGTAGTCCGGGAACTATATACGAGCAGTACTTC. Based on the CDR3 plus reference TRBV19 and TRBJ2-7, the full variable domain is DGGITQSPKYLFRKEGQNVTLSCEQNLNHDAMYWYRQDPGQGLRLIYYSQIVNDFQKGDIAEGYSVSREKKESFPLTVTSAQKNPTAFYLCASSPGTIYEQYFGPGTRLTVT.

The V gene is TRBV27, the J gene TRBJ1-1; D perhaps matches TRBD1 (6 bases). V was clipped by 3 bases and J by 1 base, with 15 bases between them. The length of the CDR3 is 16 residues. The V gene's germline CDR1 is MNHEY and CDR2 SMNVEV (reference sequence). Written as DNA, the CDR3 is TGTGCCAGCAGTTTTGGATCAGGGGCGGGGAACACTGAAGCTTTCTTT. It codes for CASSFGSGAGNTEAFF.

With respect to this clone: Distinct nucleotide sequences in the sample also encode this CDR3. Here the CDR3 reads CASSLASLAGRSTDTQYF. The CDR3 DNA is TGTGCCAGCAGCTTAGCGAGCTTAGCGGGACGATCCACAGATACGCAGTATTTT. V usage is TRBV7-9 and J usage is TRBJ2-3; 8 bases fit TRBD2. The CDR3 consists of 18 residues. V shed 0 bases and J 2 bases; nucleotides not matched to a gene: 10. Germline V gene sequence: CDR1 SEHNR, CDR2 FQNEAQ (reference sequence).